The 13 T cell receptor beta chains given below trace back to one sample, sequenced in a study of immune heterogeneity within non-small cell lung tumors. At 450 to 650 ng per sample, bulk tumor genomic DNA provided the template. Surgical sampling yielded several biopsies per primary tumor (spaced far apart). Patients went through curative surgery, and their non-small cell lung cancer was untreated and newly diagnosed. With 32 V and 13 J primers, multiplex PCR amplified the TCR beta CDR3. TCRdb fed the multiplex PCR reads into MiXCR, producing one record per CDR3 protein. The table includes some 30,000 distinct CDR3 sequences, around 28% detected once. The sample was lung tumor tissue. These receptors all come from a man aged 35 to 55 with non-small cell lung cancer.

This clonotype was detected ten times or more. The rearrangement links TRBV20-1 to TRBJ2-7, with D possibly TRBD1 on 6 matching bases. The CDR3 is made up of 13 amino acids. The V and J ends lost 6 bases and 4 bases respectively, with 16 bases between them. CDR1 is DFQATT and CDR2 is SNEGSKA in the germline V gene (reference sequence). CDR3: CSAGGGRGYEQYF. For the CDR3, the DNA is TGCAGTGCCGGTGGTGGCAGGGGATACGAGCAGTACTTC.

The chain links TRBV14 to TRBJ2-7; D unclear. Germline V gives CDR1 SGHDN, CDR2 FVKESK. The CDR3 is made up of 12 amino acids. V lost 1 base and J 3 bases, leaving 4 bases between the germline ends. CDR3 loop: CASSQGFYEQYF. The CDR3, as DNA: TGTGCCAGCAGCCAAGGTTTCTACGAGCAGTACTTC.

This clonotype was recorded once. A read error may produce the germline difference seen at one junction end. This chain links TRBV9 with TRBJ1-3, with D possibly matching TRBD1 (5 bases). This CDR3 is 15 amino acids long. Germline-derived CDR1 and CDR2 are SGDLS and YYNGEE. DNA for the CDR3: TGTTCCAGCAGCGTAGGTGACAGTTCTGGAAACACCATATATTTT. Its protein product is CSSSVGDSSGNTIYF.

This clonotype was observed many times. The V call is TRBV10-3, the J call TRBJ1-1, with a weak D call TRBD1 (6 bases). This CDR3 is 13 amino acids long. The germline CDR1 and CDR2 sequences are ENHRY and SYGVKD. V gave up 4 bases and J gave up 3 bases, with 9 bases separating them. CDR3 residues: CAISVAGDTEAFF. CDR3 sequence (DNA): TGTGCCATCAGTGTGGCAGGGGACACTGAAGCTTTCTTT.

A remark on this clonotype: Being one base from a much bigger clone, this may be a read error. The chain recombines TRBV11-3 with TRBJ2-7; 13 bases agree with TRBD2. The CDR3 runs to 15 residues. CDR1 and CDR2 from the germline V gene are SGHNT and YENEEA. The CDR3 sequence: CTSSPGLAGLYEQYF. CDR3 nucleotide sequence: TGTACCAGCAGCCCGGGACTAGCGGGACTATACGAGCAGTACTTC. Full variable domain (remainder filled in from reference TRBV11-3 and TRBJ2-7): EAGVVQSPRYKIIEKKQPVAFWCNPISGHNTLYWYLQNLGQGPELLIRYENEEAVDDSQLPKDRFSAERLKGVDSTLKIQPAELGDSAVYLCTSSPGLAGLYEQYFGPGTRLTVT.

About this clonotype: A much larger clone lies one base from this, so it may be a read error. This rearrangement joins TRBV27 to TRBJ1-5, with D hard to call. This CDR3 is 14 amino acids long. Germline lookup yields CDR1 MNHEY and CDR2 SMNVEV (reference sequence). V shed 2 bases and J shed 2 bases, with 7 bases lying between them. CDR3: CASSLSQGNQPQHF. The CDR3 coding sequence is TGTGCCAGCAGTTTAAGTCAGGGCAATCAGCCCCAGCATTTT.

This clonotype has a count of ten or more. The chain couples TRBV15 to TRBJ2-7, with TRBD2 matching 9 bases. V dropped 3 bases and J dropped 3; count of bases not matched to a gene: 6. The length of the CDR3 is 15 residues. Germline lookup yields CDR1 LNHNV and CDR2 YYDKDF (reference sequence). CDR3 protein: CATSREAGGGYEQYF. The CDR3 coding sequence is TGTGCCACCAGCAGGGAAGCGGGGGGCGGCTACGAGCAGTACTTC.

CDR3 DNA sequence: TGTGCCAGCAGCTTAGCCCCCCCCGGGAACATTCAGTACTTC. Amino acids: CASSLAPPGNIQYF. The genes are TRBV7-2 and TRBJ2-4, with D uncertain. This CDR3 is built from 14 residues. Germline CDR1 reads SGHTA; CDR2 reads FQGNSA. V shed 0 bases and J shed 7 bases, with 10 bases lying between them. Full variable domain (missing parts from reference TRBV7-2 and TRBJ2-4): GAGVSQSPSNKVTEKGKDVELRCDPISGHTALYWYRQSLGQGLEFLIYFQGNSAPDKSGLPSDRFSAERTGGSVSTLTIQRTQQEDSAVYLCASSLAPPGNIQYFGAGTRLSVL.

This clonotype has ten or more counts. The chain is built from TRBV6-1 and TRBJ2-7; 10 bases fit TRBD2. This CDR3 region has 16 residues. The V and J ends lost 6 bases and 5 bases, in that order; junction bases with no gene match: 13. Per germline, CDR1 MNHNS and CDR2 SASEGT. The CDR3 here is CASRRGGPSGSHEQYF. CDR3 in DNA: TGTGCCAGCAGGAGAGGGGGGCCTAGCGGGAGTCACGAGCAGTACTTC.

This clonotype occurred once. A much larger clone is a single base away; this may be a read error. This chain connects TRBV25-1 to TRBJ2-1; D unresolved. CDR1 and CDR2 from the germline V gene are MGHDK and SYGVNS. This CDR3 is built from 15 residues. The CDR3: CASSESIPVQNERFF. CDR3 in DNA: TGTGCCAGCAGTGAAAGTATACCCGTCCAAAATGAGCGGTTCTTC.

As for this clonotype: A much larger clone is a single base away; this may be a read error. The chain couples TRBV10-3 to TRBJ1-5; the D is unclear. The CDR3 extends over 12 amino acids. V shed 10 bases and J shed 6 bases, with 13 bases lying between them. CDR1 is ENHRY, CDR2 SYGVKD, per germline. The CDR3, as DNA: TGTGCCACTTCTCGCGGAAGTCAGCCCCAGCATTTT. It yields the protein CATSRGSQPQHF.

In its sample, this clonotype was seen many times. The V call is TRBV28, the J call TRBJ1-6, with D perhaps TRBD1 (6 bases). The CDR3 runs to 17 residues. The V gene's germline CDR1 is MDHEN and CDR2 SYDVKM. Trimming pared 6 bases from V and 4 bases from J, leaving 19 bases between. For the CDR3, the DNA is TGTGCCAGCAGCCCCACACAAGGGACAAGTTATAATTCACCCCTCCACTTT. It yields the protein CASSPTQGTSYNSPLHF. The whole variable domain, remainder taken from reference TRBV28 and TRBJ1-6, is DVKVTQSSRYLVKRTGEKVFLECVQDMDHENMFWYRQDPGLGLRLIYFSYDVKMKEKGDIPEGYSVSREKKERFSLILESASTNQTSMYLCASSPTQGTSYNSPLHFGNGTRLTVT.

This chain uses TRBV20-1 with TRBJ2-2, with 9 bases matching TRBD2. This CDR3 is 14 amino acids long. Germline V gives CDR1 DFQATT, CDR2 SNEGSKA (reference sequence). J was trimmed by 3 bases and V by 6 bases; bases with no gene match: 5. The CDR3 reads CSAYSGSYTGELFF. In DNA, the CDR3 is TGCAGTGCCTATAGCGGGAGTTACACCGGGGAGCTGTTTTTT.